Shown below are 11 T cell receptor beta chains from a single sample sequenced in a study of T cells expressing NK-cell markers (TCRdb year 2020). The library was obtained by 5' RACE. Sequencing took place on an Illumina HiSeq 2000. The reads underwent TCRdb reprocessing, giving one record for each CDR3 protein sequence and no DNA. In this sample's table one finds approximately 380,000 distinct CDR3 sequences. Around 5.2% of the sample lies in the top ten. Sequencing was performed on blood T cells: a sorted CD56 or NKG2C T cell subset, CD4+ or CD8+ T cells, or bulk PBMC T cells (not recorded which). The source is a man aged 18-70 years in good health.

V gene TRBV7-9 combines with J gene TRBJ1-4; there is no DNA to check the TCRdb D call of TRBD1. The V gene's germline CDR1 is SEHNR and CDR2 FQNEAQ (reference sequence). This CDR3 has 15 amino acids. The CDR3 loop reads CASSLRQGGNEKLFF.

This chain links TRBV24-1 with TRBJ2-2; TCRdb gives TRBD1 as the D gene, but with no DNA this cannot be confirmed. This CDR3 is built from 15 residues. The germline CDR1 and CDR2 sequences are KGHDR and SFDVKD. The CDR3 reads CATRSQGPNTGELFF.

This sequence joins TRBV6-1 and TRBJ1-1. Germline CDR1 reads MNHNS; CDR2 reads SASEGT. This CDR3 is 16 amino acids long. The CDR3 loop reads CASSAAFRTANTEAFF.

The chain recombines TRBV29-1 with TRBJ1-3; TCRdb names TRBD1, which stays unverified in the absence of DNA. Germline V gives CDR1 SQVTM, CDR2 ANQGSEA. The CDR3 spans 15 residues. The chain's CDR3 is CSVEGRAGEGNTIYF. Variable domain in full (rest from reference TRBV29-1 and TRBJ1-3): SAVISQKPSRDICQRGTSLTIQCQVDSQVTMMFWYRQQPGQSLTLIATANQGSEATYESGFVIDKFPISRPNLTFSTLTVSNMSPEDSSIYLCSVEGRAGEGNTIYFGEGSWLTVV.

The chain recombines TRBV29-1 with TRBJ2-5; TCRdb picks TRBD2, but there is no DNA to check that call. The CDR3 runs 14 residues. In germline, CDR1 is SQVTM, CDR2 ANQGSEA. CDR3 sequence reads: CSVPGPRSGETQYF.

The chain joins TRBV3-1 to TRBJ1-6. This CDR3 is 14 amino acids long. Per the germline V gene, CDR1 is LGHDT and CDR2 is YNNKEL (reference sequence). The CDR3: CASSQERRRSPLHF. The full variable domain, in which reference TRBV3-1 and TRBJ1-6 provide the parts outside the CDR3, is DTAVSQTPKYLVTQMGNDKSIKCEQNLGHDTMYWYKQDSKKFLKIMFSYNNKELIINETVPNRFSPKSPDKAHLNLHINSLELGDSAVYFCASSQERRRSPLHFGNGTRLTVT.

The chain joins TRBV18 to TRBJ2-4; TCRdb selects TRBD1, and the lack of DNA leaves this call unchecked. Germline V lookup: CDR1 KGHSH, CDR2 LQKENI. The CDR3 length is 16 residues. The CDR3: CASLTGTEEIKNIQYF.

The CDR3 protein is CSGQQGVGGELFF. The chain couples TRBV29-1 to TRBJ2-2; absent DNA, TCRdb's TRBD1 call cannot be checked. Germline loops: CDR1 SQVTM, CDR2 ANQGSEA. This CDR3 has 13 amino acids.

The chain has TRBV3-1 and TRBJ2-2; TCRdb's D call of TRBD2 is untestable without DNA. This CDR3 comprises 17 residues. CDR1 is LGHDT, CDR2 YNNKEL, per germline (reference sequence). The CDR3 sequence: CASSQDQSGGPSGELFF.

The CDR3 loop is CASSYYNLGAKNIQYF. The V call is TRBV6-2 or TRBV6-3, the J call TRBJ2-4. The CDR3 consists of 16 residues. Germline V gives CDR1 MNHEY, CDR2 SVGEGT.

V gene TRBV5-1 combines with J gene TRBJ2-1; the TCRdb D gene call, TRBD2, has no DNA to confirm it. CDR3 size: 15 residues. The V gene's germline CDR1 is SGHRS and CDR2 YFSETQ. The CDR3 spells CASSPWTSGDNEQFF.